The rows below give T cell receptor beta chains drawn from one sample of a study of Graves' ophthalmopathy and Graves' hyperthyroidism. Via MiXCR, TCRdb re-called the multiplex PCR reads, giving one row per CDR3 protein. Among hundreds of thousands of distinct CDR3 sequences, under 25% were seen once, and the ten largest hold around 3.1%. The specimen was peripheral blood. These receptors all come from a woman aged 18-35 years with stable Graves' hyperthyroidism. Both conserved end residues are part of each CDR3. A D gene is named only where the DNA matches it firmly. Where a row states a size, it is once, few, many or the class of an expanded clone; other rows omit it.

v_gene	abundance	j_gene	d_gene	CDR3nt	CDR3aa
TRBV6-1	NA	TRBJ1-1	NA	TGTGCCAGCAGTCGGACAGAGGACACTGAAGCTTTCTTT	CASSRTEDTEAFF
TRBV4-2	many	TRBJ2-7	TRBD1	TGTGCCAGCAGCCCGAGCCTCGGACAGGGATCCGACGAGCAGTACTTC	CASSPSLGQGSDEQYF
TRBV6-2/TRBV6-3	many	TRBJ1-2	NA	TGTGCCAGCACCCTCCCGGGGGGACGTGGCTACACCTTC	CASTLPGGRGYTF
TRBV10-3	many	TRBJ1-5	NA	TGTGCCATCAGATCGGCGGGGCAGCCCCAGCATTTT	CAIRSAGQPQHF
TRBV20-1	many	TRBJ2-5	TRBD2	TGCAGTGCTAGGATGGCCGTCTTAGGGCTAGCGGGAGGGCCGCGGGAGACCCAGTACTTC	CSARMAVLGLAGGPRETQYF
TRBV3-1	many	TRBJ1-1	NA	TGTGCCAGCAGCCAATACTTGAACACTGAAGCTTTCTTT	CASSQYLNTEAFF
TRBV12-3/TRBV12-4	many	TRBJ1-6	TRBD1	TGTGCCAGCAGTTTAGGGACAGGGAATTCACACCTCCACTTT	CASSLGTGNSHLHF
TRBV20-1	many	TRBJ2-7	NA	TGCAGTGCTAGAGATCTTAGGGTCTACGAGCAGTACTTC	CSARDLRVYEQYF
TRBV6-1	many	TRBJ1-5	NA	TGTGCCGGTGGGGGGGGCGTCAATCAGCCCCAGCATTTT	CAGGGGVNQPQHF
TRBV7-2	many	TRBJ2-5	TRBD2	TGTGCCAGCAGCTTCCTAGCGGGAGATGAGACCCAGTACTTC	CASSFLAGDETQYF
TRBV15	many	TRBJ2-7	NA	TGTGCCACCAGCCCCTATAACCAGGCGGTCGAGCAGTACTTC	CATSPYNQAVEQYF
TRBV6-5	many	TRBJ1-2	NA	TGTGCCAGCAGTTCGAGCACCGACCCTACTAACTATGGCTACACCTTC	CASSSSTDPTNYGYTF
TRBV6-2/TRBV6-3	NA	TRBJ2-5	NA	TGTGCCAGCAGTTATGGGGCAGGGGATCGAGAGACCCAGTACTTC	CASSYGAGDRETQYF
TRBV5-4	NA	TRBJ2-7	NA	TGTGCCAGCAGCTTGGGACTATTTGACGAGCAGTACTTC	CASSLGLFDEQYF
TRBV7-2	many	TRBJ2-7	NA	TGTGCCAGCAGCCCTGGTAGGGCGGGACTTTCCTACGAGCAGTACTTC	CASSPGRAGLSYEQYF
TRBV12-3/TRBV12-4	NA	TRBJ2-7	TRBD2	TGTGCCAGCTGGACTAGCGGGCGTGTCGAGCAGTACTTC	CASWTSGRVEQYF
TRBV20-1	many	TRBJ2-7	NA	TGCAGTGCTAGAGATCCCAGGGCATACGAGCAGTACTTC	CSARDPRAYEQYF
TRBV28	many	TRBJ1-5	NA	TGTGCCAGCAGCCGCGGCCATCAGCCCCAGCATTTT	CASSRGHQPQHF
TRBV7-6	many	TRBJ1-6	NA	TGTGCCAGCAGCCGTGCTAATTCACCCCTCCACTTT	CASSRANSPLHF
TRBV11-1	few	TRBJ2-7	NA	TGTGCCAGCAGCTTACGAGGCACAAGCCTCGGTGGCGAGCAGTACTTC	CASSLRGTSLGGEQYF
TRBV6-5	many	TRBJ1-2	TRBD1	TGTGCCAGCGGAAAACTTCAGGGGGCTGGGGGCTACACCTTC	CASGKLQGAGGYTF
TRBV2	many	TRBJ2-5	NA	TGTGCCAGCAGTTACCGGGTGAGGGAGACCCAGTACTTC	CASSYRVRETQYF
TRBV5-1	many	TRBJ2-3	TRBD1	TGCGCCAGCAGCTTTGGACAGGGGGGCGGAGATACGCAGTATTTT	CASSFGQGGGDTQYF
TRBV19	many	TRBJ2-5	TRBD1	TGTGCCAGTAGTGCGGACAGGTCGGAGACCCAGTACTTC	CASSADRSETQYF
TRBV18	NA	TRBJ2-7	TRBD2	TGTGCCAGCTCACCACCCGGGACTAGCGCCTTGGAGCAGTGCTTC	CASSPPGTSALEQCF
TRBV6-1	few	TRBJ2-2	TRBD1	TGTGCCAGCATAGGGACAGGGGGCGTCGGGGAGCTGTTTTTT	CASIGTGGVGELFF
TRBV11-1	many	TRBJ1-1	NA	TGTGCCAGCAGCTTAGCCGGTTATGGGGCCGTGACTGAAGCTTTCTTT	CASSLAGYGAVTEAFF
TRBV3-1	NA	TRBJ2-2	NA	TGTGCCAGCAGCCAAGATCTTCCAGGGGATGCCGGGGAGCTGTTTTTT	CASSQDLPGDAGELFF
TRBV6-1	many	TRBJ1-2	NA	TGTGCCAGCAGTGAATTCAGAAGCTATGGCTACACCTTC	CASSEFRSYGYTF
TRBV27	NA	TRBJ2-2	NA	TGTGCCAGCAGTTTACGGACCACTTACGCCGGGGAGCTGTTTTTT	CASSLRTTYAGELFF
TRBV25-1	NA	TRBJ1-1	NA	TGTGCCAGCAGTGTTCAGTTAAACACTGAAGCTTTCTTT	CASSVQLNTEAFF
TRBV5-6	many	TRBJ2-5	NA	TGTGCCAGCAGCTTTCGATATATTATAGAGACCCAGTACTTC	CASSFRYIIETQYF
TRBV28	medium-sized	TRBJ1-5	TRBD1	TGTGCCAGCAGAAGGGACAGAAATAGCAATCAGCCCCAGCATTTT	CASRRDRNSNQPQHF
TRBV2	many	TRBJ2-2	TRBD1	TGTGCCAGCAGCGGGGACAGGGACACCGGGGAGCTGTTTTTT	CASSGDRDTGELFF
TRBV18	many	TRBJ1-1	TRBD1	TGTGCCAGCTCAGCTACAGGGGGGAACACTGAAGCTTTCTTT	CASSATGGNTEAFF
TRBV12-3/TRBV12-4	many	TRBJ2-7	TRBD2	TGTGCCAGCAGTCCATCTACTAGCGGGAGCATATACGAGCAGTACTTC	CASSPSTSGSIYEQYF
TRBV3-1	few	TRBJ2-5	NA	TGTGCCAGCAGCCAAGCAGGTCGACAAGAGACCCAGTACTTC	CASSQAGRQETQYF
TRBV24-1	NA	TRBJ2-2	NA	TGTGCCACCAGTGCACAGGTCCCCGGGGAGCTGTTTTTT	CATSAQVPGELFF
TRBV4-3	many	TRBJ1-1	NA	TGCGCCAGCAGCCGTCAGTCTAAGGGTTACACTGAAGCTTTCTTT	CASSRQSKGYTEAFF
TRBV7-9	NA	TRBJ1-1	TRBD1	TGTGCCAGCAGACCCAGACAGGGAGAAGCTTTCTTT	CASRPRQGEAFF
TRBV9	few	TRBJ1-5	NA	TGTGCCAGCAGCGTAGGGCCGGGTCAGCCCCAGCATTTT	CASSVGPGQPQHF
TRBV20-1	many	TRBJ2-4	TRBD2	TGCAGTGCTAGAGATCTCTGGGGGCTAGCGGGAGGGCCTGGAACCAAAAACATTCAGTACTTC	CSARDLWGLAGGPGTKNIQYF
TRBV6-1	NA	TRBJ1-5	NA	TGTGCCAGCAGGCGAACTTATAGCAATCAGCCCCAGCATTTT	CASRRTYSNQPQHF
TRBV3-1	many	TRBJ2-7	TRBD1	TGTGCCAGCAGCCCAAGCCCCGGGACAGGGGTCCGCGAGCAGTACTTC	CASSPSPGTGVREQYF
TRBV7-9	many	TRBJ1-1	NA	TGTGCCAGCAGCTTAGCGCAGGGGTCAAACACTGAAGCTTTCTTT	CASSLAQGSNTEAFF
TRBV11-2	few	TRBJ2-7	TRBD2	TGTGCCAGCAGCTTAGAGGGGACTAGCGGGAGAATGAACGAGCAGTACTTC	CASSLEGTSGRMNEQYF
TRBV2	many	TRBJ2-2	NA	TGTGCCAGCAAGCGCGGTTACACCGGGGAGCTGTTTTTT	CASKRGYTGELFF
TRBV20-1	many	TRBJ2-4	NA	TGCAGTGCTAGACGTGGCCAAGTTGTTAAGTACTTC	CSARRGQVVKYF
TRBV6-1	few	TRBJ2-2	NA	TGTGCCAGCAGTGAACACCAAGCCGACACCGGGGAGCTGTTTTTT	CASSEHQADTGELFF
TRBV7-2	NA	TRBJ2-7	TRBD2	TGTGCCAGCAGCTTAGCCGGTAGCGGGTTCTCCTACGAGCAGTACTTC	CASSLAGSGFSYEQYF